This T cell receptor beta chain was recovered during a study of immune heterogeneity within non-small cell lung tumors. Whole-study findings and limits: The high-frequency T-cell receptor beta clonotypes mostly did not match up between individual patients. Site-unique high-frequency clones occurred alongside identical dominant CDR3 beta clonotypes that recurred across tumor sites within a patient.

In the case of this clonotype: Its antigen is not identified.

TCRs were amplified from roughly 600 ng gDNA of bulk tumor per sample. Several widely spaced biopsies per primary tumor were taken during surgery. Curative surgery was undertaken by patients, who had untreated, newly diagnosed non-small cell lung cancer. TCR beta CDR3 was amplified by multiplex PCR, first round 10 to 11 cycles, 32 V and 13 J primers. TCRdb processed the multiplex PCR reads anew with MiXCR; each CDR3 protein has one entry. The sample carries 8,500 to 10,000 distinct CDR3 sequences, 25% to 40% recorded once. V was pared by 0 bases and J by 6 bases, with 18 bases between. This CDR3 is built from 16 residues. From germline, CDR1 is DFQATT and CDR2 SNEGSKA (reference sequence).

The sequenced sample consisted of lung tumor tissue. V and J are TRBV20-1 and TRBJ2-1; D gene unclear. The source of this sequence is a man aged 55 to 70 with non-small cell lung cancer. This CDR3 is CSARDRVFLGFNEQFF. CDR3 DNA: TGCAGTGCTAGAGATCGGGTCTTCTTAGGGTTCAATGAGCAGTTCTTC.